This entry lists 4 T cell receptor beta chains sequenced from one sample in a study of shared clonotypes between healthy human individuals. As defined, naive CD8 cells were CD45RO-negative and positively selected for CCR7, with terminally differentiated effector memory CD45RA+ cells excluded. Some clones are missing from TCRdb's copy, which holds only in-frame ones; the method was immunoSEQ multiplex PCR. The sample lists about 2.2 million clones, 90% to 95% occurring once. Material for sequencing was naive CD8+ T cells from PBMCs. These receptors came from a man younger than 30 in good health. Some clones in this sample may be carry-over from other donors' samples.

This rearrangement joins TRBV27 to TRBJ1-1, with D unclear. The V gene lost 0 bases and the J gene lost 4 bases, with 3 bases spanning the gap. Per germline, CDR1 MNHEY and CDR2 SMNVEV (reference sequence). This CDR3 is 12 amino acids long. The CDR3 here is CASSLSSTEAFF. CDR3 nucleotides: TGTGCCAGCAGTTTATCCAGCACTGAAGCTTTCTTT.

The chain is built from TRBV7-9 and TRBJ2-2; possibly TRBD1 for D (7 bases). This CDR3 comprises 13 residues. CDR1 is SEHNR and CDR2 is FQNEAQ in the germline V gene (reference sequence). The germline V and J ends were trimmed by 11 bases and 4 bases, with 14 bases remaining between them. The DNA of the CDR3 is TGTGCCGGCGGGACAGTCCTCACCGGGGAGCTGTTTTTT. This encodes CAGGTVLTGELFF.

This chain uses TRBV18 with TRBJ1-4, with 7 bases lining up with TRBD1. The CDR3 covers 15 residues. Trimming removed 8 bases from V and 0 bases from J; junction bases left unmatched: 6. Germline V gives CDR1 KGHSH, CDR2 LQKENI. The CDR3 sequence: CASTRTGATNEKLFF. The CDR3 nucleotides read TGTGCCAGCACCAGGACAGGCGCAACTAATGAAAAACTGTTTTTT.

The rearrangement joins TRBV9 to TRBJ2-2, with 10 bases aligning to TRBD2. The CDR3 runs to 17 residues. J lost 3 bases, V lost 1 base, and 6 bases had no gene match. Germline CDR1 is SGDLS and CDR2 is YYNGEE. CDR3 coding DNA: TGTGCCAGCAGCGTACCTCGGACTAGCGGATACACCGGGGAGCTGTTTTTT. Protein product: CASSVPRTSGYTGELFF.